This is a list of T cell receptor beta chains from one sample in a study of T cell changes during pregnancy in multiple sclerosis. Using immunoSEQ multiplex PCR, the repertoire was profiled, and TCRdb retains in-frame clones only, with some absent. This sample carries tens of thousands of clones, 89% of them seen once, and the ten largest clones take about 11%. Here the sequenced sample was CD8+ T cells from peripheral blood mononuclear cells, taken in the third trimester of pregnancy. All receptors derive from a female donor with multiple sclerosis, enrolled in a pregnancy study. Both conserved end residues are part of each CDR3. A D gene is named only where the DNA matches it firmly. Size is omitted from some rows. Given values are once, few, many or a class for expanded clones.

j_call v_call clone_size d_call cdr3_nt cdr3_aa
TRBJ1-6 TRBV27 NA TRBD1 TGTGCCAGCAGTCCGGGACAGGGGGCTTCACCCCTCCACTTT CASSPGQGASPLHF
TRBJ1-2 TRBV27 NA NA TGTGCCAGCAGTTCTAGGGTAGTGCGGGACGTGGGTGGCTACACCTTC CASSSRVVRDVGGYTF
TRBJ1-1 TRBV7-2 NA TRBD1 TGTGCCAGCAGGACGACAGGGAGCCCAGCTGAAGCTTTCTTT CASRTTGSPAEAFF
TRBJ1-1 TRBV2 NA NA TGTGCCAGCAGTGGTTTACAGGGGAACACTGAAGCTTTCTTT CASSGLQGNTEAFF
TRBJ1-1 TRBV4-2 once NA TGTGCCAGCAGCCAAGATGATCCGGGGTTCACTGAAGCTTTCTTT CASSQDDPGFTEAFF
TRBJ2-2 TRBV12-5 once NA TGTGCTAGTGGTTTCCTCGTGAACACCGGGGAGCTGTTTTTT CASGFLVNTGELFF
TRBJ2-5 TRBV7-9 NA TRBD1 TGTGCCAGCAGCTCCCAAGCCCGGACAGGGGGCATGGAGACCCAGTACTTC CASSSQARTGGMETQYF
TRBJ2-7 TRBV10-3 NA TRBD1 TGTGCCATCAGTGACCCGGGACAGACGACCTACGAGCAGTACTTC CAISDPGQTTYEQYF
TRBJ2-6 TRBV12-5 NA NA TGTGCTAGTGGTTTGGGGGGGCTCGGGGCCAACGTCCTGACTTTC CASGLGGLGANVLTF
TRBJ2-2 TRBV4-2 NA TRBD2 TGTGCCAGCAGCCACCGCAGCGGGGGGGCGTTGACCGGGGAGCTGTTTTTT CASSHRSGGALTGELFF
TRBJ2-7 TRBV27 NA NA TGTGCCAGCAGGCCAGCGGATGTATCCTACGAGCAGTACTTC CASRPADVSYEQYF
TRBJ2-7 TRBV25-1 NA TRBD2 TGTGCCAGCGAGCGGTTTGCTCAGACCGGGACTAGCAGATACGAGCAGTACTTC CASERFAQTGTSRYEQYF
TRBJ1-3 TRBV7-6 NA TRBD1 TGTGCCAGCACCCCTGGACAGGGGGCTGGAAACACCATATATTTT CASTPGQGAGNTIYF
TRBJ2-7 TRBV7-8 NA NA TGTGCCAGCAGCTTAGATGGCGGGCAGTACTTC CASSLDGGQYF
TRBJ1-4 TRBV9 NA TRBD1 TGTGCCAGCAGCGTTACAGGGGTTGAAAAACTGTTTTTT CASSVTGVEKLFF
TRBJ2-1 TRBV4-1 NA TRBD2 TGCGCCAGCAGCCACCTAGCGGGAGACGATGAGCAGTTCTTC CASSHLAGDDEQFF
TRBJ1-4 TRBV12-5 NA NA TGTGCTAGTGGTTTCTTTCCTCCGGGGGCAACTAATGAAAAACTGTTTTTT CASGFFPPGATNEKLFF
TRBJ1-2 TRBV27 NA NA TGTGCCAGCAGTTTCAGCGGGGAGGACTATGGCTACACCTTC CASSFSGEDYGYTF
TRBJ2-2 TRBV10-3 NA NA TGCGCCATCAGTGAGTCGACTAGTTCCGATAAAGCGAACACCGGGGAGCTGTTTTTT CAISESTSSDKANTGELFF
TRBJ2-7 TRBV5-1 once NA TGCGCCAGCAGCACCTTGACAGGGAGGATGTACGAGCAGTACTTC CASSTLTGRMYEQYF
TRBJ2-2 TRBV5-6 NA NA TGTGCCAGCAGCTTGGAAGGGAGCGGGGAGCTGTTTTTT CASSLEGSGELFF
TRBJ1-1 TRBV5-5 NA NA TGTGCCAGCAGCTTGGTGGACACAGGGCCAGTGCAGGGGAACACTGAAGCTTTCTTT CASSLVDTGPVQGNTEAFF
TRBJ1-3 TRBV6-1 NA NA TGTGCCAGCAGTGAAGAAAACTACTCTGGAAACACCATATATTTT CASSEENYSGNTIYF
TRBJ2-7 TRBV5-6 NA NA TGTGCCAGCAGCCAGAACTCCTACGAGCAGTACTTC CASSQNSYEQYF
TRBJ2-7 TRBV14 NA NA TGTGCCAGCAGCCAGTTAGACACGAGCTCCTACGAGCAGTACTTC CASSQLDTSSYEQYF
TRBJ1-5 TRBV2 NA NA TGTGCCAGCAGTGAAGGGGGCGATTATCAGCCCCAGCATTTT CASSEGGDYQPQHF
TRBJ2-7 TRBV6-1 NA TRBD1 TGTGCCAGCAGTGAAGCACAATTCCGGGACAGGGGGTTATACGAGCAGTACTTC CASSEAQFRDRGLYEQYF
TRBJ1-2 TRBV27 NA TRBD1 TGTGCCAGCAGTCCGGGACAGGACTACTCCTATGGCTACACCTTC CASSPGQDYSYGYTF
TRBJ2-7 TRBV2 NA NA TGTGCCAGCAGTGATTCGGGCAGGGGCTACTACGAGCAGTACTTC CASSDSGRGYYEQYF
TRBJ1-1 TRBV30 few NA TGTGCCTTCGTCGCGAGTGGCACTGAAGCTTTCTTT CAFVASGTEAFF
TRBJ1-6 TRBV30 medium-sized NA TGTGCCTGGAGTGTAAGCAGGATTGCGTCACCCCTCCACTTT CAWSVSRIASPLHF
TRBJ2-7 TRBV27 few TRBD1 TGTGCCAGCAGCCTCGGGACAGGGTTCTACGAGCAGTACTTC CASSLGTGFYEQYF
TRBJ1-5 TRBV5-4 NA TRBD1 TGTGCCAGCAGCTTGGAAGGGGGCCAGCCCCAGCATTTT CASSLEGGQPQHF
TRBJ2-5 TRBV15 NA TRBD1 TGTGCCACCAGCCTGAGAAGTCCTGCAGGGACAGAAGAGACCCAGTACTTC CATSLRSPAGTEETQYF
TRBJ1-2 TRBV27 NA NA TGTGCCAGCAGTAGGTACCGGGACATAGACTATGGCTACACCTTC CASSRYRDIDYGYTF
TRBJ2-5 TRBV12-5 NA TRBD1 TGTGCTAGTGGTTTTTACTCAGGGGGCGGGGAGACCCAGTACTTC CASGFYSGGGETQYF
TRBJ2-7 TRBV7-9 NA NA TGTGCCAGCAGCTTAGAGTTAGCCCCCACTTACGAGCAGTACTTC CASSLELAPTYEQYF
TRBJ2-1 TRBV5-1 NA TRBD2 TGCGCCAGCAGCTTGGCCGGGCGGGAGATCAATGAGCAGTTCTTC CASSLAGREINEQFF
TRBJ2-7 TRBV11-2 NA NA TGTGCCAGCAGCTTAGATCGTCCAGGGGTCCACTACGAGCAGTACTTC CASSLDRPGVHYEQYF
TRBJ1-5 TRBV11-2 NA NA TGTGCCAGCAGCTTAGATAGTGGTTTAGAACAGGGTCGTTCCCAGCCCCAGCATTTT CASSLDSGLEQGRSQPQHF
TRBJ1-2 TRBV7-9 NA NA TGTGCCAGCAGCTTAGGACAGGCCGCGATGGATGGCTACACCTTC CASSLGQAAMDGYTF
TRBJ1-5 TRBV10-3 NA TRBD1 TGTGCCATCAGTGAGTCTGATGGTGACAGGGGGCTGCCCCAGCATTTT CAISESDGDRGLPQHF
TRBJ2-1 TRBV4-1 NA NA TGCGCCAGCAGCCAAGGGCAAAACGAATACTACAATGAGCAGTTCTTC CASSQGQNEYYNEQFF
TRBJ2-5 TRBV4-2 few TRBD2 TGTGCCAGCAGCCAGGGTACTAGCGGGGGGGCAGAGACCCAGTACTTC CASSQGTSGGAETQYF
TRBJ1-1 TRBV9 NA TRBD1 TGTGCCGGCAGCTCACTCTCCCTGGGAGGACAGGGTGGGCTCGGCACTGAAGCTTTCTTT CAGSSLSLGGQGGLGTEAFF
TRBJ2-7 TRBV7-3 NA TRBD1 TGTGCCAGCAGCTTAACGGGACAGGCCTCCTACGAGCAGTACTTC CASSLTGQASYEQYF
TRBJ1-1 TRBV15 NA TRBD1 TGTGCCACCAGACTCCCTACAGGGGGTGCTTTCTTT CATRLPTGGAFF